Sequencing of this T cell receptor (beta chain) was carried out in a study of T cell responses to AZD1222 COVID-19 vaccine. About this clone: As yet, its antigen is unknown.

Measured with immunoSEQ multiplex PCR; TCRdb has only the in-frame clones, and not every one. The sample lists 150,000 to 200,000 clones, nearly 95% seen once, with about 2.5% in the top ten. Study conclusions and caveats: Repertoires in all cases were sampled only once the peak T cell response had passed.

The receptor was derived from an adult in good health. The sample was peripheral blood, taken on day 0 of AZD1222 vaccination.

The CDR3 region is CASSYLEGEQYF. CDR3 nucleotides: TGTGCCAGCAGTTACCTGGAGGGCGAGCAGTACTTC. V usage is TRBV28 and J usage is TRBJ2-7; TRBD2 is a possible D gene (6 bases). Trimming left V 4 bases short and J 6 bases short, with 10 bases between. The CDR3 is 12 amino acids. The germline V gene has CDR1 MDHEN and CDR2 SYDVKM.